Below are 18 T cell receptor beta chains sequenced from a single sample in a study of blood T cell repertoires in COVID-19. Clones were read by immunoSEQ multiplex PCR, and TCRdb kept only the in-frame ones, dropping some. The repertoire holds approximately 150,000 clones, with around 85% as singletons. Sequencing used peripheral blood. The receptor source for this set is a man in his sixties or seventies with acute or convalescent COVID-19.

This clone was seen just once. The rearrangement links TRBV28 to TRBJ2-7; TRBD2 matches at 9 bases. The CDR3 length is 14 residues. Germline CDR1 and CDR2: MDHEN and SYDVKM. The J segment lost 7 bases and the V segment lost 7 bases, leaving 11 bases of the junction unmatched. In nucleotides, the CDR3 is TGTGCCAGCATCCCAATAGCGGGAGTTGGAGAGCAGTACTTC. Its translation: CASIPIAGVGEQYF.

The table lists this clone with a count of one. The CDR3 nucleotides are TGTGCCAGCAGCTTACTTTCCCGGGACATAAGGTCGAACACCGGGGAGCTGTTTTTT. Translated: CASSLLSRDIRSNTGELFF. The chain carries TRBV11-2 and TRBJ2-2; TRBD1 is a possible D gene (6 bases). V was trimmed by 2 bases and J by 0 bases, leaving 19 bases between them. From germline, CDR1 is SGHAT and CDR2 FQNNGV. There are 19 residues in the CDR3.

The chain carries TRBV29-1 and TRBJ2-3, with 11 nucleotides matching TRBD2. The trim removed 8 bases at V and 6 bases at J, leaving 10 bases unmatched. Germline V gene data show CDR1 as SQVTM and CDR2 as ANQGSEA. The CDR3 runs to 14 residues. DNA of the CDR3: TGCAGCCTACGGACTAGCGGGCTTGTGGATACGCAGTATTTT. This translates into CSLRTSGLVDTQYF.

Comment on this clone: In the same sample, other DNA sequences code for this CDR3. The chain has TRBV28 and TRBJ1-5; unclear D gene. The CDR3 covers 14 residues. Trimming took off 1 base at V and 1 base at J, with 5 bases between the two ends. Germline V gene data show CDR1 as MDHEN and CDR2 as SYDVKM. CDR3 sequence (DNA): TGTGCCAGCAGTTTATCGGGGAGCAATCAGCCCCAGCATTTT. Translated: CASSLSGSNQPQHF.

The chain combines TRBV3-1 (or the pseudogene TRBV3-2) with TRBJ2-7, with TRBD2 matching over 11 bases. The V and J ends lost 4 bases and 4 bases, in that order; junction bases with no gene match: 9. This CDR3 spans 16 amino acids. Germline CDR1 reads LGHDT; CDR2 reads YNNKEL (reference sequence). CDR3 DNA sequence: TGTGCCAGCAGCCTAAATAGCGGGAGGGGGCCTTACGAGCAGTACTTC. Translation: CASSLNSGRGPYEQYF.

The V and J genes are TRBV11-1 and TRBJ1-1; D unclear. Trimming pared 5 bases from V and 11 bases from J, leaving 21 bases between. The CDR3 has 14 residues. Germline V lookup: CDR1 SGHAT, CDR2 FQDESV (reference sequence). CDR3 protein: CASSRSEGPGRAFF. For the CDR3, the DNA is TGTGCCAGCAGCCGGTCGGAGGGCCCTGGGAGGGCTTTCTTT.

The rearrangement joins TRBV19 to TRBJ2-6; 10 bases fit TRBD1. Losses at the gene ends were 5 bases for V and 1 base for J; bases not matched to a gene: 8. The CDR3 sequence is 18 residues long. Germline CDR1 LNHDA, CDR2 SQIVND (reference sequence). The CDR3 DNA reads as TGTGCCAGTAGTTTGTGGGACAGGGGCTATTCTGGGGCCAACGTCCTGACTTTC. It translates to CASSLWDRGYSGANVLTF.

This rearrangement joins TRBV5-1 to TRBJ1-1; D is possibly TRBD1 (5 bases). V was cut by 0 bases and J by 4 bases, with 13 bases left in between. This CDR3 comprises 15 residues. The germline V gene encodes CDR1 SGHRS and CDR2 YFSETQ. CDR3 nucleotide sequence: TGCGCCAGCAGCTTGGTTACGCAGGGAAGCACTGAAGCTTTCTTT. Protein sequence: CASSLVTQGSTEAFF.

In this sample, this clone turned up once. The V gene is TRBV5-1, the J gene TRBJ2-3; TRBD1 matches 7 bases. V was pared by 4 bases and J by 4 bases, with 9 bases of the junction left unmatched. The CDR3 has 15 residues. CDR1 is SGHRS, CDR2 YFSETQ, per germline. CDR3 protein: CASSARTGTADTQYF. The CDR3 nucleotides read TGCGCCAGCAGCGCTAGAACAGGGACAGCAGATACGCAGTATTTT.

The chain combines TRBV28 with TRBJ2-7, with D possibly being TRBD1 (6 bases). The CDR3 covers 15 residues. Germline CDR1 is MDHEN and CDR2 is SYDVKM. V was trimmed by 7 bases and J by 2 bases, leaving 18 bases between them. The CDR3 coding sequence is TGTGCCAGCAATACGCTAAGGGACATCACCTACGAGCAGTACTTC. Its translation is CASNTLRDITYEQYF.

The chain carries TRBV6-4 and TRBJ2-6; D is possibly TRBD2 (6 bases). Germline CDR1 MRHNA, CDR2 SNTAGT. Trimming left V 5 bases short and J 2 bases short, with 7 bases between. The CDR3 covers 14 residues. CDR3 loop: CASSSSAGANVLTF. For the CDR3, the DNA is TGTGCCAGCAGTTCTAGCGCTGGGGCCAACGTCCTGACTTTC.

CDR3 protein: CASSPYRGQGRIYEQYF. The DNA for the CDR3 is TGTGCCAGCTCACCTTACAGGGGACAGGGGAGAATATACGAGCAGTACTTC. The chain is built from TRBV18 and TRBJ2-7; 10 positions match TRBD1. The V and J ends lost 3 bases and 4 bases, in that order; junction bases with no gene match: 12. This CDR3 comprises 17 residues. From germline, CDR1 is KGHSH and CDR2 LQKENI.

V is TRBV4-3 and J is TRBJ2-7; 7 bases map to TRBD1. CDR1 is LGHNA, CDR2 YSLEER, per germline. The CDR3 extends over 15 amino acids. The V and J ends lost 2 bases and 1 base, in that order; junction bases with no gene match: 5. The CDR3 reads CASSQHRDSSYEQYF. CDR3 coding DNA: TGCGCCAGCAGCCAACACCGGGACAGTTCCTACGAGCAGTACTTC.

The chain combines TRBV28 with TRBJ2-4; D may be TRBD1 (5 bases). Germline V CDR1 and CDR2: MDHEN, SYDVKM. The CDR3 covers 15 residues. V lost 5 bases and J lost 0, with 11 bases in between. As DNA, the CDR3 is TGTGCCAGCAGTATAGTTACAGGAGCCAAAAACATTCAGTACTTC. This sequence encodes CASSIVTGAKNIQYF.

This clone showed up just a few times. The rearrangement links TRBV19 to TRBJ2-2; D call uncertain. V was cut by 3 bases and J by 5 bases, with 7 bases left in between. This CDR3 is 13 amino acids long. The V gene's germline CDR1 is LNHDA and CDR2 SQIVND (reference sequence). The CDR3 coding sequence is TGTGCCAGTAGTATTGGCCCAACCGGGGAGCTGTTTTTT. Protein sequence: CASSIGPTGELFF. The whole variable domain, filled in from reference TRBV19 and TRBJ2-2, reads DGGITQSPKYLFRKEGQNVTLSCEQNLNHDAMYWYRQDPGQGLRLIYYSQIVNDFQKGDIAEGYSVSREKKESFPLTVTSAQKNPTAFYLCASSIGPTGELFFGEGSRLTVL.

The chain couples TRBV29-1 to TRBJ1-2; TRBD1 aligns across 7 bases. V lost 2 bases and J lost 0; bases outside the gene matches: 3. This CDR3 contains 14 residues. Germline CDR1 is SQVTM and CDR2 is ANQGSEA. The CDR3: CSVERDRANYGYTF. The DNA for the CDR3 is TGCAGCGTTGAACGGGACAGAGCTAACTATGGCTACACCTTC.

The chain combines TRBV24-1 with TRBJ2-5, with 7 positions matching TRBD2. The trim removed 4 bases at V and 5 bases at J, leaving 9 bases unmatched. Per the germline V gene, CDR1 is KGHDR and CDR2 is SFDVKD. The CDR3 contains 15 residues. This CDR3 is CATSEGQGGKETQYF. In nucleotides, the CDR3 is TGTGCCACCAGTGAAGGGCAGGGAGGGAAGGAGACCCAGTACTTC.

The V gene is TRBV28, the J gene TRBJ1-2, with D possibly being TRBD1 (6 bases). The CDR3 length is 12 residues. Germline CDR1 MDHEN, CDR2 SYDVKM. V lost 8 bases to trimming and J lost 8 bases, with 15 bases between them. CDR3 region: CASLGARWGYTF. The CDR3, as DNA: TGTGCCAGCTTGGGGGCTAGATGGGGCTACACCTTC.